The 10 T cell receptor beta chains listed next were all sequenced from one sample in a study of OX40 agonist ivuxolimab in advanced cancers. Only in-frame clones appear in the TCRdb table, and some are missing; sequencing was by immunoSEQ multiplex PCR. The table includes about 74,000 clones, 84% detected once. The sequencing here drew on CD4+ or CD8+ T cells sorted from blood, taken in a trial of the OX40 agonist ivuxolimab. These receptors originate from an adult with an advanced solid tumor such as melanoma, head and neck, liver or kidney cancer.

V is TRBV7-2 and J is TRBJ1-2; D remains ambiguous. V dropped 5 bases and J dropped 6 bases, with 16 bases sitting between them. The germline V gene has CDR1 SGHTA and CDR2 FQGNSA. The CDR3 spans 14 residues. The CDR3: CASSLPEYLHGYTF. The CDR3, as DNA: TGTGCCAGCAGCCTACCGGAGTATCTCCATGGCTACACCTTC.

Here the CDR3 reads CASRGQSSYNEQFF. In nucleotides, the CDR3 is TGTGCCAGTAGAGGCCAGAGCTCCTACAATGAGCAGTTCTTC. This chain connects TRBV19 to TRBJ2-1; D is unclear. The CDR3 covers 14 residues. Germline V gene lookup returns CDR1 LNHDA and CDR2 SQIVND (reference sequence). Trimming stripped 6 bases from V and 0 bases from J, with 9 bases between.

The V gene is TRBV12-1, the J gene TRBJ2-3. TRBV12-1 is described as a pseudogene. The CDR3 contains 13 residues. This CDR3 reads CASSFRDTDTQYF. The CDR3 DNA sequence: TGTGCCAGCAGCTTTAGGGACACAGATACGCAGTATTTT.

CDR3 sequence reads: CASSLAGLDKSGQYF. The CDR3 DNA is TGTGCCAGCAGCTTAGCGGGACTTGACAAGTCGGGCCAGTACTTC. The rearrangement links TRBV7-9 to TRBJ2-5, with D perhaps matching TRBD2 (6 bases). Germline V gene sequence: CDR1 SEHNR, CDR2 FQNEAQ (reference sequence). Trimming took off 0 bases at V and 10 bases at J, with 18 bases between the two ends. This CDR3 comprises 15 residues.

As DNA, the CDR3 is TGCGCCAGCAGCCCTCCCACAGATACGCAGTATTTT. The encoded protein is CASSPPTDTQYF. The J gene is TRBJ2-3, the V gene TRBV5-1; no clear D gene. This CDR3 spans 12 amino acids. The V and J ends lost 4 bases and 2 bases respectively, with 5 bases between them. Germline V gene data show CDR1 as SGHRS and CDR2 as YFSETQ. Full variable domain (remainder filled in from reference TRBV5-1 and TRBJ2-3): KAGVTQTPRYLIKTRGQQVTLSCSPISGHRSVSWYQQTPGQGLQFLFEYFSETQRNKGNFPGRFSGRQFSNSRSEMNVSTLELGDSALYLCASSPPTDTQYFGPGTRLTVL.

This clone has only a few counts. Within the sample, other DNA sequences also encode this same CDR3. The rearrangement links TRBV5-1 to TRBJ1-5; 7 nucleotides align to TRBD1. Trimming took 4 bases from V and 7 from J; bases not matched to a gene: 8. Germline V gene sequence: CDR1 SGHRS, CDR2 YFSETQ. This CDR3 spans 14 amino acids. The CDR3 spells CASSPGQEGQPQHF. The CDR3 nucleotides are TGCGCCAGCAGCCCCGGACAGGAAGGCCAGCCCCAGCATTTT.

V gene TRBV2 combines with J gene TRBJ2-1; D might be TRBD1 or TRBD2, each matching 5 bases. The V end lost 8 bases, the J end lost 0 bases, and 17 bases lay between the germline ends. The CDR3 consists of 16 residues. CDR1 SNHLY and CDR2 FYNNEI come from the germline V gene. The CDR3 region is CASLRMAGSSYNEQFF. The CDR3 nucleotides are TGTGCCAGCCTTCGGATGGCAGGGAGCTCCTACAATGAGCAGTTCTTC. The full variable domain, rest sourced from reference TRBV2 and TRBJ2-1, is EPEVTQTPSHQVTQMGQEVILRCVPISNHLYFYWYRQILGQKVEFLVSFYNNEISEKSEIFDDQFSVERPDGSNFTLKIRSTKLEDSAMYFCASLRMAGSSYNEQFFGPGTRLTVL.

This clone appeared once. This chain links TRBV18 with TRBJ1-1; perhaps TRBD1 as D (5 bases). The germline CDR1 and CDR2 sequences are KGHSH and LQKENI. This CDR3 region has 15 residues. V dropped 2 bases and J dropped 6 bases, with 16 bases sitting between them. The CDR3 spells CASSPMQGVPSEAFF. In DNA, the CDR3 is TGTGCCAGCTCACCAATGCAGGGTGTTCCCTCTGAAGCTTTCTTT.

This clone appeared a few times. The chain's CDR3 is CASSIGRGQLGETQYF. Written as DNA, the CDR3 is TGTGCCAGTAGTATCGGAAGGGGCCAACTCGGGGAGACCCAGTACTTC. The J gene is TRBJ2-5, the V gene TRBV19; D is perhaps TRBD1 (5 bases). The germline V and J ends were trimmed by 3 bases and 5 bases, with 19 bases remaining between them. The CDR3 is made up of 16 amino acids. Germline values: CDR1 LNHDA, CDR2 SQIVND (reference sequence).

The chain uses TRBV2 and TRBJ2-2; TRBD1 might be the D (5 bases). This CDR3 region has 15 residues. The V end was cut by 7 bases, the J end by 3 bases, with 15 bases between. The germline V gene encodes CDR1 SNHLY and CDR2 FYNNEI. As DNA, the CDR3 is TGTGCCAGCATCCCCAGGGCGACGGACACCGGGGAGCTGTTTTTT. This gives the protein CASIPRATDTGELFF.